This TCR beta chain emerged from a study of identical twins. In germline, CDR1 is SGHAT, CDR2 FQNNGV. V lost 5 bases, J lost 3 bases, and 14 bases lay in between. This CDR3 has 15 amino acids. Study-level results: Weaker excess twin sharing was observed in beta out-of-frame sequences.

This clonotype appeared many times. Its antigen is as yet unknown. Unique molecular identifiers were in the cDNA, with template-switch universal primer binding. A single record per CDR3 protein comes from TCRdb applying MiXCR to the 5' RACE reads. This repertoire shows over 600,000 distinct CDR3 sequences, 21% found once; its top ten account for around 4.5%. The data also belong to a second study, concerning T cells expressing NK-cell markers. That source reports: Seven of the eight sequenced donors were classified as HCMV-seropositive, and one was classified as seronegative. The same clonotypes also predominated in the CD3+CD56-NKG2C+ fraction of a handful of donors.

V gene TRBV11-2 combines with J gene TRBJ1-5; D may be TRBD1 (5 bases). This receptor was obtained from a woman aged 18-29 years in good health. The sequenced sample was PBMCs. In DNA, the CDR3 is TGTGCCAGCAGCCCGGGACGTGGATTCAATCAGCCCCAGCATTTT. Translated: CASSPGRGFNQPQHF.